Listed here are 14 T cell receptor beta chains from one sample, sequenced in a study of pediatric ulcerative colitis. The table came from immunoSEQ multiplex PCR; TCRdb's copy has only in-frame clones and leaves some out. The sample lists tens of thousands of clones; 77% were seen once. Sequenced sample: blood. All receptors derive from a boy aged 5-17 years with moderate ulcerative colitis.

V is TRBV5-1 and J is TRBJ1-6; D might be TRBD1 (5 bases). The CDR3 has 16 residues. Germline-derived CDR1 and CDR2 are SGHRS and YFSETQ. Trimming cost V 4 bases and J 0 bases, with 11 bases left between them. The CDR3 here is CASSLGASSYNSPLHF. CDR3 sequence (DNA): TGCGCCAGCAGCCTAGGGGCGAGCTCCTATAATTCACCCCTCCACTTT. Filled out from reference TRBV5-1 and TRBJ1-6, the complete variable domain reads KAGVTQTPRYLIKTRGQQVTLSCSPISGHRSVSWYQQTPGQGLQFLFEYFSETQRNKGNFPGRFSGRQFSNSRSEMNVSTLELGDSALYLCASSLGASSYNSPLHFGNGTRLTVT.

The chain is built from TRBV5-6 and TRBJ2-6, with 7 bases that match TRBD1. CDR1 SGHDT and CDR2 YYEEEE come from the germline V gene. After removal of 1 base from V and 1 base from J, the junction contained 5 bases not matched to a gene. The CDR3 sequence is 17 residues long. The CDR3, as DNA: TGTGCCAGCAGCTTGACAGGGGACCCATCTGGGGCCAACGTCCTGACTTTC. This encodes CASSLTGDPSGANVLTF.

The V call is TRBV7-2, the J call TRBJ1-6; D not resolved. Trimming took 5 bases from V and 4 from J, leaving 9 bases between them. Germline assignment: CDR1 SGHTA and CDR2 FQGNSA. The length of the CDR3 is 14 residues. The CDR3 nucleotides read TGTGCCAGCAGCCCCCTGCTTTATAATTCACCCCTCCACTTT. Encoded protein: CASSPLLYNSPLHF. The full variable domain, in which reference TRBV7-2 and TRBJ1-6 provide the parts outside the CDR3, is GAGVSQSPSNKVTEKGKDVELRCDPISGHTALYWYRQSLGQGLEFLIYFQGNSAPDKSGLPSDRFSAERTGGSVSTLTIQRTQQEDSAVYLCASSPLLYNSPLHFGNGTRLTVT.

V usage is TRBV7-9 and J usage is TRBJ2-2; 8 nucleotides line up with TRBD2. The ends lost 2 bases at V and 3 bases at J; junction bases unmatched: 2. In germline, CDR1 is SEHNR, CDR2 FQNEAQ (reference sequence). This CDR3 comprises 15 residues. The CDR3 region is CASSLRRGDTGELFF. In nucleotides, the CDR3 is TGTGCCAGCAGCTTAAGGCGGGGGGACACCGGGGAGCTGTTTTTT. The whole variable domain, filled in from reference TRBV7-9 and TRBJ2-2, reads DTGVSQNPRHKITKRGQNVTFRCDPISEHNRLYWYRQTLGQGPEFLTYFQNEAQLEKSRLLSDRFSAERPKGSFSTLEIQRTEQGDSAMYLCASSLRRGDTGELFFGEGSRLTVL.

There are a few counts of this clone. The genes are TRBV19 and TRBJ1-6, with 7 bases matching TRBD1. V dropped 6 bases and J dropped 7; count of bases not matched to a gene: 9. The CDR3 is made up of 15 amino acids. The germline CDR1 and CDR2 sequences are LNHDA and SQIVND (reference sequence). The CDR3 DNA is TGTGCCAGTAGCCTGCTCCAGGGGGTCAATTCACCCCTCCACTTT. Protein sequence: CASSLLQGVNSPLHF.

The chain recombines TRBV4-1 with TRBJ2-2; D is possibly TRBD2 (5 bases). The CDR3 is made up of 16 amino acids. Looked up from germline, CDR1 is MGHRA and CDR2 is YSYEKL. V was pared by 4 bases and J by 4 bases, with 16 bases between. CDR3: CASSLPRGMVTGELFF. The CDR3 DNA is TGCGCCAGCAGCCTGCCCCGGGGAATGGTCACCGGGGAGCTGTTTTTT.

This clone was picked up one time. CDR3: CASRLDRGYEQYF. The CDR3 coding sequence is TGTGCCAGCAGACTAGACAGGGGCTACGAGCAGTACTTC. The chain recombines TRBV5-5 with TRBJ2-7; 8 nucleotides agree with TRBD1. J lost 3 bases, V lost 5 bases, and 4 bases had no gene match. Germline V gives CDR1 SGHKS, CDR2 YYEKEE (reference sequence). The CDR3 contains 13 residues.

V and J are TRBV27 and TRBJ1-1; D perhaps matches TRBD1 (5 bases). The CDR3 is 14 amino acids. Germline V gives CDR1 MNHEY, CDR2 SMNVEV (reference sequence). Trimming took off 2 bases at V and 0 bases at J, with 7 bases between the two ends. In DNA, the CDR3 is TGTGCCAGCAGTTTAGCAGGGTTGAACACTGAAGCTTTCTTT. Translation gives CASSLAGLNTEAFF.

This CDR3 is CASSDRLAADTQYF. The CDR3 nucleotides read TGTGCCAGCAGCGACCGACTAGCAGCAGATACGCAGTATTTT. The chain employs TRBV7-9 and TRBJ2-3; TRBD2 agrees at 7 bases. V gave up 5 bases and J gave up 4 bases; unmatched junction bases: 6. Per germline, CDR1 SEHNR and CDR2 FQNEAQ (reference sequence). This CDR3 has 14 residues.

V and J are TRBV27 and TRBJ1-6; 9 bases align to TRBD1. Germline V CDR1 and CDR2: MNHEY, SMNVEV (reference sequence). This CDR3 has 15 amino acids. V lost 4 bases, J lost 4 bases, and 2 bases stayed unmatched. The CDR3 is CASSYRGPYNSPLHF. The CDR3 coding sequence is TGTGCCAGCAGTTACAGGGGGCCGTATAATTCACCCCTCCACTTT.

The V and J genes are TRBV9 and TRBJ2-7, with 8 bases identical to TRBD2. There are 15 residues in the CDR3. Germline V gene data show CDR1 as SGDLS and CDR2 as YYNGEE. V shed 6 bases and J 5 bases; nucleotides not matched to a gene: 13. In nucleotides, the CDR3 is TGTGCCAGCAACGCGGGGGGCACCCGGTTGGACGAGCAGTACTTC. This codes for CASNAGGTRLDEQYF.

The chain couples TRBV6-5 to TRBJ1-2; D gene uncertain. Trimming took 8 bases from V and 1 from J, leaving 11 bases between them. CDR1 is MNHEY, CDR2 SVGAGI, per germline. The CDR3 consists of 13 residues. This chain's CDR3 is CASGGRINYGYTF. Here the CDR3 DNA reads TGTGCCAGCGGCGGACGGATTAACTATGGCTACACCTTC.

The rearrangement joins TRBV5-1 to TRBJ2-1; 7 nucleotides match TRBD1. Germline values: CDR1 SGHRS, CDR2 YFSETQ. J was trimmed by 8 bases and V by 4 bases; bases with no gene match: 15. The CDR3 is made up of 16 amino acids. The chain's CDR3 is CASSPIATGSDDEQFF. Written as DNA, the CDR3 is TGCGCCAGCAGCCCCATTGCGACAGGGTCGGACGATGAGCAGTTCTTC.

The rearrangement uses TRBV19 and TRBJ2-3; D might be TRBD2 (5 bases). In germline, CDR1 is LNHDA, CDR2 SQIVND (reference sequence). Trimming shortened V by 5 bases and J by 1 base, and 7 bases separated the two germline ends. This CDR3 is 13 amino acids long. CDR3 sequence: CASSLGGTDTQYF. The CDR3 DNA follows: TGTGCCAGTAGTCTCGGGGGCACAGATACGCAGTATTTT.